The source of this T cell receptor beta chain is a study of regulatory T cells in long-lasting Graves disease (dated by TCRdb to the early 2020s). Regarding the study in general: To count as having persistent Graves' disease, a patient had to have received antithyroid drug treatment for over 5 years with TSH receptor autoantibodies remaining persistently positive. Antithyroid drugs had been taken for 10 to 13 years on average by persistent Graves' disease patients in the clinical cohort. A total of roughly 35 samples underwent TCR sequencing: about 13 from persistent and roughly 20 from newly diagnosed Graves' disease patients. The study took place in China and was registered as a clinical trial. Patients with persistent Graves' disease were compared with patients with newly diagnosed Graves' disease using TCR sequencing and RNA sequencing of peripheral blood.

The label giving this sample's time point can be read as: persistent/refractory GD, antithyroid drugs over 5 years with positive TRAb. For both TCR sequencing and RNA sequencing, RNA was extracted from PBMCs using TRIzol. The diagnosis of Graves' disease followed American Thyroid Association guidelines. The patients came from an endocrinology department in Xi'an, China. Each patient gave about 9.1 milliliters of peripheral blood, collected in an EDTA anticoagulant tube. Ficoll Paque Plus density gradient separation was used to isolate PBMCs, and no further T cell sorting was done. An Agilent 2100 Bioanalyzer and agarose gel were used to check RNA quality, and a NanoDrop 2000 was used to measure RNA concentration. In this sample, this clonotype turned up many times. Its target antigen remains unknown. Base quality data are lacking; no much larger clone is found one base away. What the work shows at the level of the full study, not this receptor alone: Compared with newly diagnosed patients, persistent Graves' disease patients had lower TCR Shannon entropy and fewer highly expanded clones, which suggests clonal expansion. Peripheral blood alone was examined, since thyroid tissue, which constituted the primary lesion, could not be accessed. TRBV28, TRBJ1-2 and TRBJ2-5 were preferentially used in persistent disease, while TRBV20-1 and TRBJ2-1 were favored in newly diagnosed disease. Persistent patients shared more public clonotypes among themselves (around 2,700) than newly diagnosed patients did (roughly 910). The authors noted that the small sample size was a limitation that may lower accuracy. Only the TCR beta chain was sequenced and analyzed.

The germline V gene supplies CDR1 MDHEN and CDR2 SYDVKM. The junction shows trimming of 5 bases on V and 0 bases on J, plus 5 bases between the germline ends. The CDR3, from cysteine to phenylalanine, totals 13 residues. The retained sequence is limited to the CDR3, 39 bases, with the frame set at the first base. Preparation of the library involved multiplex PCR. The instrument given in TCRdb is Illumina HiSeq 4000. To build TCR beta libraries, CDR3 regions were amplified by Arm-PCR using iRepertoire HTBI primers. Before sequencing, the PCR products went through gel purification. The study's processing was this. Across samples, 62 TRBV and roughly 13 TRBJ segments were identified and used for gene usage analysis of CDR3 amino acid clonotypes. COPE and FqMerger were used to merge the filtered high-quality paired reads into contigs. Contigs were aligned with BLAST to IMGT TRBV, TRBD and TRBJ reference genes, and CDR3 was defined per IMGT. Clonotypes above 0.1% frequency were classified as highly expanded clones. Shannon entropy was used to measure repertoire diversity, and the Gini coefficient was used to measure V-J evenness. Public clonotypes were defined as clonotypes shared by more than one individual. TCRdb reprocessed the public reads (quality trimming at Q25 with fastp, clone calling with MiXCR) and kept in-frame beta chains. Entries that share a CDR3 protein sequence are merged under the most common genes and DNA. The V and J calls, along with clone size, are taken from TCRdb and not from the paper's own processing. The table for this sample lists around 400,000 distinct CDR3 sequences; 20% to 25% of them were counted only once. The biggest ten clones account for approximately 30% of the sample.

This sample comprised peripheral blood mononuclear cells (PBMCs), obtained when the disease was refractory, from a patient treated with antithyroid drugs. This TCR was sampled from a woman in her 40s with Graves disease. Donor details come from another sample of the same person, matched by shared clones. The rearrangement joined TRBV28 to TRBJ1-5, with the identity of the D gene unclear. The CDR3 region has the sequence CASSPYSNQPQHF. The DNA sequence is TGTGCCAGCAGTCCTTATAGCAATCAGCCCCAGCATTTT.